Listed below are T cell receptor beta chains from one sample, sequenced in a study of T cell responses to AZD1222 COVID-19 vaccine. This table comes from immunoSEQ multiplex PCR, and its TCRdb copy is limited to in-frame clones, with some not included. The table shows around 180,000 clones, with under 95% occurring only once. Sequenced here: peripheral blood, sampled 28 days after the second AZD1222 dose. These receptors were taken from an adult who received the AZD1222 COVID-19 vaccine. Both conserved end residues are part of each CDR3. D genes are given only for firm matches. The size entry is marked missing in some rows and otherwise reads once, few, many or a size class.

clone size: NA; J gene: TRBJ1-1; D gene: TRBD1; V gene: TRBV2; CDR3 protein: CASSDRGLNTEAFF; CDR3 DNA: TGTGCCAGCAGCGACAGGGGACTGAACACTGAAGCTTTCTTT
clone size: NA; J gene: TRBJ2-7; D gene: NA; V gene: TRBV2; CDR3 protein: CASSLRRTDYEQYF; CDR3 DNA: TGTGCCAGCAGTCTTCGCCGGACCGACTACGAGCAGTACTTC
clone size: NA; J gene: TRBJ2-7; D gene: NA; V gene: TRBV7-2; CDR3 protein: CASSLRYGGLYEQYF; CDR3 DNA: TGTGCCAGCAGCTTAAGGTACGGGGGCCTCTACGAGCAGTACTTC
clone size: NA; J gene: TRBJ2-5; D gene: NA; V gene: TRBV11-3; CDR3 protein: CASSSTVQETQYF; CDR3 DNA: TGTGCCAGCAGCTCTACAGTGCAAGAGACCCAGTACTTC
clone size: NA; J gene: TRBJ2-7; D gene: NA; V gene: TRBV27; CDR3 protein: CASSQGHFYEQYF; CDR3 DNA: TGTGCCAGCAGCCAGGGACATTTCTACGAGCAGTACTTC
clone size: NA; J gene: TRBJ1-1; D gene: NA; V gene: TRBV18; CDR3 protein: CASSPPQGRAEAFF; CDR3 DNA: TGTGCCAGCTCACCACCGCAGGGGAGGGCTGAAGCTTTCTTT
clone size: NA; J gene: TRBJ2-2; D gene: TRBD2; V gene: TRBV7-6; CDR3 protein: CASSLELAGDTGELFF; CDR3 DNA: TGTGCCAGCAGCTTAGAGCTAGCGGGGGACACCGGGGAGCTGTTTTTT
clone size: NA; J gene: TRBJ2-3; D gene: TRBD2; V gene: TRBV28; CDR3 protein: CASSPNLGGLAGNQDTQYF; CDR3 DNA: TGTGCCAGCAGTCCAAACCTCGGGGGACTAGCGGGAAATCAAGATACGCAGTATTTT
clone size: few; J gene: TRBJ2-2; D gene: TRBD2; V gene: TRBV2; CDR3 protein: CASSGPSGGTGELFF; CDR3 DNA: TGTGCCAGCAGTGGACCTAGCGGGGGCACCGGGGAGCTGTTTTTT
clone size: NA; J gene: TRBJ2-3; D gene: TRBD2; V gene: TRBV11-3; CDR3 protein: CASSSSSGGDPDTQYF; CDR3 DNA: TGTGCCAGCAGCTCCTCTAGCGGGGGTGACCCAGATACGCAGTATTTT
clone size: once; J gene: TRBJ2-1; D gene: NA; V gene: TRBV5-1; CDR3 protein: CASSRPRDNSYNEQFF; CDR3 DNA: TGCGCCAGCAGCCGACCCCGGGACAACTCCTACAATGAGCAGTTCTTC
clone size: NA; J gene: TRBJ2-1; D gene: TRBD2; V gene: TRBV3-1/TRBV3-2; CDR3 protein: CASSHPGLTDEQFF; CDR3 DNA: TGTGCCAGCAGCCACCCGGGACTAACTGATGAGCAGTTCTTC
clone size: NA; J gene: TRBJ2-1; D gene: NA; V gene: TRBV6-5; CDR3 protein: CASSPGTLRGNEQFF; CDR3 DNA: TGTGCCAGCAGCCCCGGGACTTTGAGGGGTAATGAGCAGTTCTTC
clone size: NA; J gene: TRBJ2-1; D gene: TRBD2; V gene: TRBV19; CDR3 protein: CASSIAGGIYNEQFF; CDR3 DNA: TGTGCCAGTAGTATAGCGGGGGGGATCTACAATGAGCAGTTCTTC
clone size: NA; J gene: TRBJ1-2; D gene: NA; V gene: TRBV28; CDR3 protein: CASSLKGFGYTF; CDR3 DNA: TGTGCCAGCAGTTTGAAGGGCTTTGGCTACACCTTC
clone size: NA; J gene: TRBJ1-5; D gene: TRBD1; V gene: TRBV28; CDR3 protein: CASSLGVQGGQPQHF; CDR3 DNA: TGTGCCAGCAGTCTAGGAGTTCAGGGGGGACAGCCCCAGCATTTT